Here is one T cell receptor (beta chain) with its context. Its antigen specificity is not known. No much larger clone exists at a distance of one base, and base qualities are not known. The record originates from a study of blood T cell repertoires in COVID-19 (dated by TCRdb to 2020 to 2022). Study-level background: Samples from collaborators originated in the United States, Italy and Spain and spanned both the acute and convalescent phases of COVID-19. Deeply sampled blood TCRbeta repertoires from subjects exposed to, actively infected with, or recovered from COVID-19 were included in the dataset. Where available, HLA class I and class II types were taken from metadata supplied by the sample provider and were not determined by assay-based typing. The repertoires were released in a freely available public database intended as a resource for research on the immune response to SARS-CoV-2. The sample metadata nearly always contained a de-identified subject ID, COVID-19 status, age in years and sex. The samples were drawn from two sources: the first 160 participants of the ongoing ImmuneRACE study, and fewer than 1,500 subjects contributed by 6 global collaborators. The prospective study material was composed of cDNA or gDNA derived from T cells, B-cell-depleted T cells, or PBMCs. General study outcomes and caveats: How much clinical and demographic metadata was included differed by source and by participant, and the metadata was provided uncurated.

Each collaborating institution followed its own protocols to collect whole blood in K2EDTA tubes. For TCRbeta analysis, collaborator samples were shipped as frozen whole blood, as isolated PBMCs, or as DNA extracted from either sample type. The CDR3 holds 19 amino acids from the cysteine to the phenylalanine. Only the CDR3 DNA is retained, 57 bases long and in frame from the first base. In the germline V gene, CDR1 corresponds to SGHRS and CDR2 to YFSETQ. V has 0 bases trimmed and J has 0 bases trimmed; junction bases matching no gene number 11. TCRbeta CDR3 regions were amplified from genomic DNA using the immunoSEQ Assay, a bias-controlled multiplex PCR. Per the original workflow: The number of nucleated cells in each sample was estimated by amplification of reference gene primers within the assay. To quantify the absolute abundance of each unique TCRbeta CDR3 rearrangement, sequence reads were collapsed and filtered. For each sample, productive Simpson clonality was calculated as the square root of Simpson's diversity index across productive rearrangements. In TCRdb, the immuneACCESS table is reduced to in-frame sequences with V and J assigned. These tables do not hold every clone; where another copy was compared, an unresolved V gene accounts for under half, and the others remain unexplained. Clone size and V and J calls were adopted from that table, with D and trimming inferred from the DNA. The sample includes roughly 260,000 clones, with 85% to 90% observed a single time. 3.5% to 4.5% of the sample belongs to the ten largest clones.

The specimen sequenced was peripheral blood. This sequence originates from a woman aged 40 to 50 with acute or convalescent COVID-19. Here the chain combines TRBV5-1 and TRBJ2-3; the junction holds 9 bases that match TRBD2. The nucleotide sequence is given as TGCGCCAGCAGCTTGGCCATCGTTAGCGGGGGACCTAGCACAGATACGCAGTATTTT. It encodes CASSLAIVSGGPSTDTQYF.